The 17 T cell receptor beta chains below were found in one sample sequenced in a study of early stage breast cancer tumors. Profiling relied on immunoSEQ multiplex PCR, and the TCRdb table lists in-frame clones only, not all of them. This table has tens of thousands of clones, just over 90% appearing once. The specimen sequenced was blood. The receptors were gathered from a person between 70 and 80 years old with breast cancer.

The CDR3 spells CASSYSAGGGYGYTF. The CDR3 DNA follows: TGTGCCAGCAGTTACTCCGCAGGGGGAGGCTATGGCTACACCTTC. This chain joins TRBV6-5 and TRBJ1-2; 7 nucleotides agree with TRBD1. The ends lost 0 bases at V and 4 bases at J; junction bases unmatched: 5. CDR3 length: 15 amino acids. The germline V gene has CDR1 MNHEY and CDR2 SVGAGI.

The rearrangement joins TRBV7-8 to TRBJ2-7, with 7 bases aligning to TRBD1. Losses at the gene ends were 2 bases for V and 6 bases for J; bases not matched to a gene: 1. Germline values: CDR1 SGHVS, CDR2 FQNEAQ. The length of the CDR3 is 12 residues. The CDR3 sequence is CASSLRGREQYF. Written as DNA, the CDR3 is TGTGCCAGCAGCTTAAGGGGGCGCGAGCAGTACTTC. Filled out from reference TRBV7-8 and TRBJ2-7, the complete variable domain reads GAGVSQSPRYKVAKRGQDVALRCDPISGHVSLFWYQQALGQGPEFLTYFQNEAQLDKSGLPSDRFFAERPEGSVSTLKIQRTQQEDSAVYLCASSLRGREQYFGPGTRLTVT.

This sequence joins TRBV5-5 and TRBJ2-7, with 8 bases matching TRBD2. Per germline, CDR1 SGHKS and CDR2 YYEKEE (reference sequence). The length of the CDR3 is 14 residues. V dropped 1 base and J dropped 4; count of bases not matched to a gene: 4. CDR3 coding DNA: TGTGCCAGCAGCTTGAGCGGGAGAGATTACGAGCAGTACTTC. Translated: CASSLSGRDYEQYF.

The chain uses TRBV11-2 and TRBJ2-7, with D possibly being TRBD1 (6 bases). Germline V CDR1 and CDR2: SGHAT, FQNNGV. The CDR3 spans 16 residues. V dropped 0 bases and J dropped 4 bases, with 16 bases sitting between them. The CDR3 loop reads CASSLEAAAGVYEQYF. The CDR3 region has the DNA TGTGCCAGCAGCTTAGAGGCGGCGGCAGGGGTGTACGAGCAGTACTTC.

The rearrangement uses TRBV30 and TRBJ2-2; D uncertain. This CDR3 contains 13 residues. CDR1 is GTSNPN and CDR2 is SVGIG in the germline V gene (reference sequence). Trimming removed 0 bases from V and 5 bases from J, with 7 bases in between. CDR3 bases: TGTGCCTGGAGTGTACAGCCTACCGGGGAGCTGTTTTTT. It specifies CAWSVQPTGELFF.

This chain links TRBV7-9 with TRBJ2-1; D is perhaps TRBD1 (7 bases). This CDR3 has 19 residues. V lost 4 bases, J lost 6 bases, and 28 bases lay in between. CDR1 is SEHNR and CDR2 is FQNEAQ in the germline V gene (reference sequence). The CDR3 nucleotides are TGTGCCAGCAGCTCTAGCCCTGGAGGGGGCGCATTTATGTCCAATGAGCAGTTCTTC. This translates into CASSSSPGGGAFMSNEQFF.

In its sample, this clone was seen a few times. The rearrangement uses TRBV27 and TRBJ2-7, with 7 bases matching TRBD1. Losses at the gene ends were 2 bases for V and 3 bases for J; bases not matched to a gene: 10. Per germline, CDR1 MNHEY and CDR2 SMNVEV (reference sequence). CDR3 length equals 16 residues. The DNA for the CDR3 is TGTGCCAGCAGTTTAGTCCCGGGGACAGACTTCTACGAGCAGTACTTC. Its translation is CASSLVPGTDFYEQYF.

The chain couples TRBV27 to TRBJ2-7; the match to TRBD2 covers 8 bases. Trimming cost V 3 bases and J 3 bases; bases outside gene matches: 7. Germline V gene lookup returns CDR1 MNHEY and CDR2 SMNVEV (reference sequence). The CDR3 has 15 residues. The CDR3, as DNA: TGTGCCAGCAGTTTGCCGGGACTAGGGGTCTACGAGCAGTACTTC. Its translation: CASSLPGLGVYEQYF.

The rearrangement links TRBV5-1 to TRBJ1-2; D remains ambiguous. V lost 1 base, J lost 2 bases, and 9 bases lay in between. The germline V gene encodes CDR1 SGHRS and CDR2 YFSETQ. This CDR3 has 14 amino acids. The chain's CDR3 is CASSLRQTNYGYTF. The CDR3 DNA is TGCGCCAGCAGCTTGCGACAAACGAACTATGGCTACACCTTC.

This clone was found a few times. The chain recombines TRBV9 with TRBJ1-1; tentative D call: TRBD1 (5 bases). V was trimmed by 4 bases and J by 1 base, leaving 8 bases between them. Germline V CDR1 and CDR2: SGDLS, YYNGEE. CDR3 size: 13 residues. For the CDR3, the DNA is TGTGCCAGCAGCCCGCAGGGGAACACTGAAGCTTTCTTT. Translation: CASSPQGNTEAFF.

The V and J genes are TRBV30 and TRBJ2-3; 8 nucleotides align to TRBD1. V lost 3 bases and J lost 2; bases outside the gene matches: 4. Germline CDR1 is GTSNPN and CDR2 is SVGIG (reference sequence). The CDR3 has 14 residues. The CDR3 spells CAWRTGVSTDTQYF. The CDR3 DNA reads as TGTGCCTGGAGGACAGGGGTTTCCACAGATACGCAGTATTTT.

The chain links TRBV14 to TRBJ2-1; 13 nucleotides align to TRBD2. Germline CDR1 SGHDN, CDR2 FVKESK. This CDR3 has 16 residues. V gave up 0 bases and J gave up 14 bases; unmatched junction bases: 10. The CDR3 reads CASSQDSTSGGALEFF. DNA for the CDR3: TGTGCCAGCAGCCAAGATTCAACTAGCGGGGGGGCGTTGGAGTTCTTC. Variable domain in full (rest from reference TRBV14 and TRBJ2-1): EAGVTQFPSHSVIEKGQTVTLRCDPISGHDNLYWYRRVMGKEIKFLLHFVKESKQDESGMPNNRFLAERTGGTYSTLKVQPAELEDSGVYFCASSQDSTSGGALEFFGPGTRLTVL.

This chain connects TRBV6-5 to TRBJ1-2, with TRBD1 matching 7 bases. Per germline, CDR1 MNHEY and CDR2 SVGAGI. The CDR3 has 14 residues. The trim removed 5 bases at V and 4 bases at J, leaving 7 bases unmatched. The CDR3 DNA is TGTGCCAGCAGTCGACAGGGCCGGGGCTATGGCTACACCTTC. Encoded protein: CASSRQGRGYGYTF.

This chain links TRBV4-2 with TRBJ2-3, with 14 bases matching TRBD2. Germline-derived CDR1 and CDR2 are LGHNA and YNFKEQ. The V gene end was trimmed by 1 base and the J gene end by 5 bases; junction bases not matched to a gene: 2. CDR3 length equals 16 residues. The CDR3 spells CASSQGLAGGKDTQYF. In DNA form, the CDR3 reads TGTGCCAGCAGCCAAGGACTAGCGGGGGGGAAAGATACGCAGTATTTT.

The J gene is TRBJ1-5, the V gene TRBV6-1; weak D call: TRBD1 (6 bases). The CDR3 sequence is 15 residues long. Germline loops: CDR1 MNHNS, CDR2 SASEGT. V was pared by 7 bases and J by 6 bases, with 19 bases between. The DNA for the CDR3 is TGTGCCAGCAAAGATACCGGGACAATCATTCAGCCCCAGCATTTT. It codes for CASKDTGTIIQPQHF.

The chain is built from TRBV4-2 and TRBJ1-4; a possible D gene is TRBD1 (5 bases). The V gene's germline CDR1 is LGHNA and CDR2 YNFKEQ. This CDR3 region has 13 residues. Trimming removed 1 base from V and 7 bases from J, with 7 bases in between. The chain's CDR3 is CASSQAGGEKLFF. The DNA of the CDR3 is TGTGCCAGCAGCCAAGCGGGGGGTGAAAAACTGTTTTTT.

This rearrangement joins TRBV28 to TRBJ1-5, with a tentative D call TRBD1 (5 bases). CDR1 MDHEN and CDR2 SYDVKM come from the germline V gene. The CDR3 totals 15 residues. V gave up 5 bases and J gave up 5 bases, with 16 bases separating them. The CDR3 reads CASSPSGRGDQPQHF. For the CDR3, the DNA is TGTGCCAGCAGTCCCTCGGGGAGGGGTGATCAGCCCCAGCATTTT.